The 18 T cell receptor beta chains in this list originate from one sample, sequenced in a study of blood T cell repertoires in COVID-19 (dated by TCRdb to between 2020 and 2021). Library creation used the immunoSEQ multiplex PCR assay. TCRdb retrieved this table from immuneACCESS and kept in-frame rearrangements only. Not all clones are present; in checked studies, unresolved V genes account for under half, and no reason is known for the remainder. This sample holds approximately 93,000 clones; about nine tenths were observed only once. The ten biggest clones cover roughly 1.2% of the sample. Sequencing input: peripheral blood. These receptors were collected from a human donor in a cohort sampled during active COVID-19.

The chain employs TRBV27 and TRBJ1-4; possibly TRBD1 for D (5 bases). Germline V gives CDR1 MNHEY, CDR2 SMNVEV (reference sequence). The V gene lost 3 bases and the J gene lost 3 bases, with 8 bases spanning the gap. The CDR3 runs to 14 residues. DNA of the CDR3: TGTGCCAGCAGTTTTGGGGCGGCTAATGAAAAACTGTTTTTT. As protein: CASSFGAANEKLFF.

This chain joins TRBV19 and TRBJ2-3; 12 bases map to TRBD2. Trimming cost V 6 bases and J 7 bases; bases outside gene matches: 11. Germline V gene sequence: CDR1 LNHDA, CDR2 SQIVND (reference sequence). This CDR3 has 16 residues. CDR3: CASRPSRLAGAYTQYF. CDR3 in DNA: TGTGCCAGTAGGCCCTCCCGACTAGCGGGAGCATATACGCAGTATTTT.

The chain combines TRBV27 with TRBJ2-2; D perhaps matches TRBD1 (5 bases). Germline CDR1 MNHEY, CDR2 SMNVEV (reference sequence). The V end lost 4 bases, the J end lost 7 bases, and 10 bases lay between the germline ends. The CDR3 sequence is 13 residues long. CDR3 nucleotide sequence: TGTGCCAGCAGTTCACAGGAGATCGGGGAGCTGTTTTTT. This sequence encodes CASSSQEIGELFF.

The J gene is TRBJ2-7, the V gene TRBV7-8; 11 bases are a match to TRBD2. CDR3 length: 14 residues. Germline V gene lookup returns CDR1 SGHVS and CDR2 FQNEAQ. Losses at the gene ends were 3 bases for V and 2 bases for J; bases not matched to a gene: 0. CDR3 coding DNA: TGTGCCAGCAGCTTGACTAGCGGGGCCTACGAGCAGTACTTC. Its translation: CASSLTSGAYEQYF.

The chain uses TRBV7-9 and TRBJ1-1; D not resolved. The V and J ends lost 5 bases and 1 base respectively, with 8 bases between them. The CDR3 loop spans 13 amino acids. Germline-derived CDR1 and CDR2 are SEHNR and FQNEAQ (reference sequence). The CDR3 reads CASSPIENTEAFF. Written as DNA, the CDR3 is TGTGCCAGCAGCCCCATAGAGAACACTGAAGCTTTCTTT.

CDR3 residues: CASSQYYTSSGANVLTF. The CDR3 DNA reads as TGTGCCAGTAGTCAATACTACACTAGCTCTGGGGCCAACGTCCTGACTTTC. The chain recombines TRBV19 with TRBJ2-6; tentative D call: TRBD2 (5 bases). Trimming removed 5 bases at V and 0 bases at J, with 14 bases between. The CDR3 is 17 residues long. Looked up from germline, CDR1 is LNHDA and CDR2 is SQIVND (reference sequence).

The V and J genes are TRBV19 and TRBJ2-2, with D possibly matching TRBD2 (5 bases). CDR1 is LNHDA, CDR2 SQIVND, per germline (reference sequence). V gave up 3 bases and J gave up 3 bases, with 11 bases separating them. CDR3 length equals 15 residues. CDR3 region: CASSISDSYTGELFF. CDR3 nucleotides: TGTGCCAGTAGTATCTCGGACTCCTACACCGGGGAGCTGTTTTTT. The entire variable domain, with the rest obtained from reference TRBV19 and TRBJ2-2, is as follows: DGGITQSPKYLFRKEGQNVTLSCEQNLNHDAMYWYRQDPGQGLRLIYYSQIVNDFQKGDIAEGYSVSREKKESFPLTVTSAQKNPTAFYLCASSISDSYTGELFFGEGSRLTVL.

This clone has just one count. The chain carries TRBV5-8 and TRBJ2-5, with 10 nucleotides matching TRBD1. The CDR3 has 18 amino acids. Germline trimming cut 3 bases from V and 0 bases from J; bases unmatched to any gene: 11. From germline, CDR1 is SGHTS and CDR2 YDEGEE. The CDR3 region is CASSWDRGLNPYQETQYF. CDR3 coding DNA: TGTGCCAGCAGCTGGGACAGGGGTCTCAACCCCTACCAAGAGACCCAGTACTTC.

V usage is TRBV7-9 and J usage is TRBJ2-5, with 8 bases matching TRBD1. V shed 5 bases, J shed 4 bases, and the junction held 9 bases outside the gene matches. The germline gives CDR1 SEHNR, CDR2 FQNEAQ (reference sequence). The CDR3 has 15 amino acids. The CDR3 sequence: CASSPKPGQGETQYF. CDR3 nucleotide sequence: TGTGCCAGCAGCCCAAAACCCGGACAGGGAGAGACCCAGTACTTC.

The chain is built from TRBV5-1 and TRBJ2-4; D is uncertain. The germline V gene has CDR1 SGHRS and CDR2 YFSETQ. The V and J ends lost 4 bases and 6 bases respectively, with 17 bases between them. The CDR3 length is 15 residues. CDR3 in DNA: TGCGCCAGCAGCCCCAACACATCACCATCAAACATTCAGTACTTC. This gives the protein CASSPNTSPSNIQYF.

This clone was counted a single time. This chain links TRBV10-3 with TRBJ1-2; D possibly corresponds to TRBD1 (6 bases). The V gene lost 6 bases and the J gene lost 2 bases, with 10 bases spanning the gap. The CDR3 extends over 13 amino acids. In germline, CDR1 is ENHRY, CDR2 SYGVKD. CDR3 sequence reads: CAIRPGQNYGYTF. Written as DNA, the CDR3 is TGTGCCATCAGGCCCGGACAGAACTATGGCTACACCTTC.

V usage is TRBV19 and J usage is TRBJ1-5; the D gene is possibly TRBD1 (6 bases). CDR3 length: 16 residues. V lost 1 base to trimming and J lost 2 bases, with 12 bases between them. Germline V gene data show CDR1 as LNHDA and CDR2 as SQIVND (reference sequence). CDR3 sequence: CASSIVQGSGNQPQHF. CDR3 in DNA: TGTGCCAGTAGTATAGTTCAGGGGTCAGGCAATCAGCCCCAGCATTTT.

The J gene is TRBJ1-6, the V gene TRBV24-1, with D possibly being TRBD1 (5 bases). Germline V gene lookup returns CDR1 KGHDR and CDR2 SFDVKD. V was shortened by 4 bases and J by 5 bases, with 11 bases between the two germline ends. There are 15 residues in the CDR3. The CDR3 is CATSETGTNNSPLHF. The CDR3 DNA is TGTGCCACCAGTGAAACAGGCACCAATAATTCACCCCTCCACTTT.

The chain links TRBV18 to TRBJ2-5, with D tentatively TRBD1 (5 bases). Trimming left V 2 bases short and J 3 bases short, with 7 bases between. CDR1 is KGHSH, CDR2 LQKENI, per germline. This CDR3 contains 13 residues. The CDR3 region has the DNA TGTGCCAGCTCACCAGACAGAAAAGAGACCCAGTACTTC. Protein product: CASSPDRKETQYF.

This clone was recorded once. This sequence joins TRBV29-1 and TRBJ2-1; 8 bases are shared with TRBD2. Germline V gene lookup returns CDR1 SQVTM and CDR2 ANQGSEA. The V gene end was trimmed by 8 bases and the J gene end by 6 bases; junction bases not matched to a gene: 18. The CDR3 extends over 16 amino acids. CDR3 loop: CSSGTRSNSFGNEQFF. The DNA for the CDR3 is TGCAGCTCCGGGACTAGGTCTAATTCGTTCGGCAATGAGCAGTTCTTC.

The CDR3 loop is CAWRVRQVGDQPQHF. The CDR3 bases are TGTGCCTGGAGGGTCCGACAGGTCGGGGATCAGCCCCAGCATTTT. The chain joins TRBV30 to TRBJ1-5, with D possibly matching TRBD1 (6 bases). The germline V gene has CDR1 GTSNPN and CDR2 SVGIG (reference sequence). CDR3 size: 15 residues. Trimming pared 3 bases from V and 5 bases from J, leaving 17 bases between.

The genes are TRBV7-2 and TRBJ2-3, with 10 nucleotides matching TRBD2. The CDR3 runs to 15 residues. The germline V gene has CDR1 SGHTA and CDR2 FQGNSA. Trimming at V came to 6 bases and at J to 3 bases, leaving 6 bases not matched to a gene. As DNA, the CDR3 is TGTGCCAGCAGGGCAGGAGCGGGAGGGACAGATACGCAGTATTTT. Residues: CASRAGAGGTDTQYF.

The CDR3, as DNA: TGTGCCAGCACCGTTCAGGCCTACAATGAGCAGTTCTTC. Amino acids: CASTVQAYNEQFF. The J gene is TRBJ2-1, the V gene TRBV11-2; D is undetermined. CDR1 SGHAT and CDR2 FQNNGV come from the germline V gene. Trimming removed 7 bases at V and 2 bases at J, with 9 bases between. The CDR3 is made up of 13 amino acids.